The next 15 T cell receptor beta chains were all read from a single sample in a study of T cells in Graves' hyperthyroidism and ophthalmopathy (dated by TCRdb to between 2018 and 2021). The protocol used for the library was multiplex PCR. Sequencing relied on an Illumina HiSeq 2000. The TCR beta CDR3 regions were amplified from the RNA transcripts. The TCR CDR3 was subjected to a first round of RT-PCR using the HTBI primer set and the Qiagen OneStep RT-PCR kit. TCRdb reworked the public reads: Q25 trimming with fastp, MiXCR clone assembly, productive beta chains retained. Records with the same CDR3 protein are collapsed into one entry carrying the most frequent genes and DNA. For this sample the table gives some 800,000 distinct CDR3 sequences, of which 35% to 45% were detected only once. The leading ten clones occupy about 9% of the sample. The sample comprised blood. Receptor source: a man aged 18 to 30 with Graves' hyperthyroidism.

Concerning this clonotype itself: A much bigger clone sits one base away, suggesting this may be a read error. The rearrangement links TRBV12-3 or TRBV12-4 to TRBJ1-5, with TRBD1 matching 9 bases. This CDR3 spans 13 amino acids. The CDR3 region is CAVAGTGNQSQHF. CDR3 bases: TGTGCCGTCGCCGGGACAGGGAATCAGTCCCAGCATTTT.

V usage is TRBV7-2 and J usage is TRBJ1-5, with D maybe TRBD1 (6 bases). The V gene's germline CDR1 is SGHTA and CDR2 FQGNSA. V dropped 5 bases and J dropped 4 bases, with 12 bases sitting between them. This CDR3 comprises 14 residues. CDR3 sequence: CASSRITGNQPQHF. CDR3 in DNA: TGTGCCAGCAGCCGAATTACAGGGAATCAGCCCCAGCATTTT.

At least ten counts were recorded for this clonotype. V is TRBV20-1 and J is TRBJ1-5; D gene ambiguous. Germline loops: CDR1 DFQATT, CDR2 SNEGSKA (reference sequence). This CDR3 has 14 residues. V was cut by 3 bases and J by 3 bases, with 12 bases left in between. The CDR3 nucleotides read TGCAGTGCTAGTCACTCAGCTAACAATCAGCCCCAGCATTTT. Translating gives CSASHSANNQPQHF.

This clonotype was detected many times. V and J are TRBV19 and TRBJ1-6; a weak D match, TRBD1 (5 bases). Trimming took off 1 base at V and 10 bases at J, with 14 bases between the two ends. The CDR3 covers 15 residues. Germline CDR1 reads LNHDA; CDR2 reads SQIVND (reference sequence). The CDR3: CASSIVGGPGSPLHF. The CDR3 nucleotides are TGTGCCAGTAGTATAGTCGGGGGACCAGGATCACCCCTCCACTTT.

Ten or more counts support this clonotype. This chain joins TRBV29-1 and TRBJ2-5; D is unclear. This CDR3 is 13 amino acids long. The germline V gene has CDR1 SQVTM and CDR2 ANQGSEA. V lost 0 bases and J 2 bases, leaving 7 bases between the germline ends. The CDR3 DNA reads TGCAGCGTTGAAGATCCAGTACAAGAGACCCAGTACTTC. Translation: CSVEDPVQETQYF. The full variable domain, completed using reference TRBV29-1 and TRBJ2-5, is SAVISQKPSRDICQRGTSLTIQCQVDSQVTMMFWYRQQPGQSLTLIATANQGSEATYESGFVIDKFPISRPNLTFSTLTVSNMSPEDSSIYLCSVEDPVQETQYFGPGTRLLVL.

The CDR3 bases are TGTGCCAGCTCAACAAACCCCTCGGTTACGGTAGTCCACTTT. This encodes CASSTNPSVTVVHF. The rearrangement uses TRBV6-2 or TRBV6-3 and TRBJ1-6; D is unresolved. Germline V CDR1 and CDR2: MNHEY, SVGEGT. V was clipped by 8 bases and J by 17 bases, with 25 bases between them. The CDR3 is made up of 14 amino acids.

This clonotype has a count of ten or more. This rearrangement joins TRBV29-1 to TRBJ2-6; D ambiguous. Germline assignment: CDR1 SQVTM and CDR2 ANQGSEA. This CDR3 is 15 amino acids long. The V end was cut by 3 bases, the J end by 2 bases, with 11 bases between. This CDR3 reads CSVDVDRTGANVLTF. In nucleotides, the CDR3 is TGCAGCGTTGACGTAGACCGGACTGGGGCCAACGTCCTGACTTTC.

This sequence joins TRBV12-3 or TRBV12-4 and TRBJ1-6, with 9 bases matching TRBD1. V dropped 6 bases and J dropped 14; count of bases not matched to a gene: 5. This CDR3 contains 12 residues. CDR3 DNA: TGTGCCAGCAGGATACGACAGGGGGCCCTCCACTTT. It specifies CASRIRQGALHF.

There are many counts of this clonotype. This chain joins TRBV7-2 and TRBJ1-4; tentatively, D is TRBD1 (6 bases). V gave up 1 base and J gave up 5 bases, with 8 bases separating them. The germline V gene has CDR1 SGHTA and CDR2 FQGNSA. The CDR3 is 14 residues long. The CDR3 coding sequence is TGTGCCAGCAGCTTAGGACAGGCAAATGAAAAACTGTTTTTT. It encodes CASSLGQANEKLFF. The whole variable domain, filled in from reference TRBV7-2 and TRBJ1-4, reads GAGVSQSPSNKVTEKGKDVELRCDPISGHTALYWYRQSLGQGLEFLIYFQGNSAPDKSGLPSDRFSAERTGGSVSTLTIQRTQQEDSAVYLCASSLGQANEKLFFGSGTQLSVL.

At least ten counts were recorded for this clonotype. The chain has TRBV29-1 and TRBJ2-5; TRBD1 is a possible D gene (6 bases). The V end was cut by 4 bases, the J end by 4 bases, with 10 bases between. Germline values: CDR1 SQVTM, CDR2 ANQGSEA. CDR3 length equals 12 residues. The CDR3 here is CSVGQGLETQYF. CDR3 DNA: TGCAGCGTTGGTCAGGGGTTAGAGACCCAGTACTTC. Drawing the rest from reference TRBV29-1 and TRBJ2-5, the complete variable domain is SAVISQKPSRDICQRGTSLTIQCQVDSQVTMMFWYRQQPGQSLTLIATANQGSEATYESGFVIDKFPISRPNLTFSTLTVSNMSPEDSSIYLCSVGQGLETQYFGPGTRLLVL.

This clonotype appeared a few times. The chain combines TRBV5-1 with TRBJ1-1; D perhaps matches TRBD1 (5 bases). This CDR3 comprises 13 residues. The germline V and J ends were trimmed by 6 bases and 2 bases, with 11 bases remaining between them. Per the germline V gene, CDR1 is SGHRS and CDR2 is YFSETQ. As DNA, the CDR3 is TGCGCCAGCACTGTCGGGGGTAACACTGAAGCTTTCTTT. Protein sequence: CASTVGGNTEAFF.

This clonotype came up many times. The gene calls are TRBV12-3 or TRBV12-4 and TRBJ1-6; no clear D. The CDR3 runs to 13 residues. The V end was cut by 6 bases, the J end by 13 bases, with 16 bases between. The CDR3 nucleotides read TGTGCCAGCAGATCCCGGCCCCAGGAGCCCCTCCACTTT. As protein: CASRSRPQEPLHF.

This sequence joins TRBV4-1 and TRBJ1-5; possible D gene TRBD1, 6 bases. CDR3 length equals 16 residues. The germline V gene has CDR1 MGHRA and CDR2 YSYEKL. V lost 1 base, J lost 1 base, and 11 bases lay in between. CDR3 loop: CASSQVVDSSNQPQHF. The CDR3 DNA follows: TGCGCCAGCAGCCAAGTTGTGGACAGCAGCAATCAGCCCCAGCATTTT.

A word on this clonotype: It may be a read error: a sequence one base away is much more abundant. Without the conserved terminal phenylalanine or tryptophan, this CDR3 likely stems from a read error. Here the CDR3 DNA reads TGTGCCAGCAGCAAAGGACAGGACGCTGGGGAGCAGTACTCC. Its translation is CASSKGQDAGEQYS. The V gene is TRBV7-6, the J gene TRBJ2-7; 7 bases align to TRBD1. The CDR3 is 14 amino acids. The germline gives CDR1 SGHVS, CDR2 FNYEAQ. V dropped 5 bases and J dropped 7; count of bases not matched to a gene: 11.

This clonotype has ten or more counts. J is TRBJ2-7 and V is TRBV7-9; TRBD1 aligns across 8 bases. Unmatched junction bases numbered 0, after V lost 8 bases and J lost 0 bases. The CDR3 covers 12 residues. Germline CDR1 and CDR2: SEHNR and FQNEAQ (reference sequence). As DNA, the CDR3 is TGTGCCAGCGGACAGGGCTCCTACGAGCAGTACTTC. Translation: CASGQGSYEQYF.